This T cell receptor beta chain is drawn from a study of blood T cell repertoires in COVID-19. Study summary: Samples taken during acute and convalescent COVID-19 were collected in the United States, Italy and Spain.

In the source study's methods: By means of reference gene primer amplification, nucleated cell counts were estimated. Profiling relied on immunoSEQ multiplex PCR, and the TCRdb table lists in-frame clones only, not all of them. D and trimming come from the DNA, and the V and J calls and clone size come from that table. The sample carries fewer than 200,000 clones, around nine tenths recorded once. This CDR3 spans 19 amino acids. Germline values: CDR1 MNHNS, CDR2 SASEGT. The V gene end was trimmed by 4 bases and the J gene end by 5 bases; junction bases not matched to a gene: 16. This TCR was recovered from a man in his forties or fifties with active or convalescent COVID-19. The chain joins TRBV6-1 to TRBJ2-5; 13 positions agree with TRBD2. Sequenced material: peripheral blood. This chain's CDR3 is CASSGKPTSGGAPWETQYF. DNA of the CDR3: TGTGCCAGCAGTGGCAAGCCCACTAGCGGGGGGGCTCCTTGGGAGACCCAGTACTTC.